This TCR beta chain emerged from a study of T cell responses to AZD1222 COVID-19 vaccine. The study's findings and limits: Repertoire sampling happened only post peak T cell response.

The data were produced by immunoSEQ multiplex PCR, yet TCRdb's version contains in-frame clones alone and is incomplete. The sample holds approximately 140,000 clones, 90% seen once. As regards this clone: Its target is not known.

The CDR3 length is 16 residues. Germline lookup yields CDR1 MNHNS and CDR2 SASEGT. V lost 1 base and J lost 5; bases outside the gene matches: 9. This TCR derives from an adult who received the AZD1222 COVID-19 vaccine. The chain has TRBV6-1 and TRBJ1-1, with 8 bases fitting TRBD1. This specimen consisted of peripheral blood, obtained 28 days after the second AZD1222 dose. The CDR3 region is CASSEGQGARRTEAFF. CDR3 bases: TGTGCCAGCAGTGAAGGGCAGGGGGCGCGAAGGACTGAAGCTTTCTTT.